The table lists the clone carrying this T cell receptor (beta chain) with a few counts. What it binds is not known. The data belong to a study of T cells after yellow fever vaccination. Overall study context: Fractions of limited cellularity were prepared by means of SMART-Seq v4 Ultra Low Input.

Trimming took 0 bases from V and 4 from J, leaving 10 bases between them. Germline assignment: CDR1 SQVTM and CDR2 ANQGSEA. CDR3 length: 14 residues. TCRdb itself ran the 5' RACE reads through MiXCR, one entry per CDR3 protein. The table has 400,000 or so distinct CDR3 sequences, 18% seen once. Study-wide points: Shared CD4/CD8 clonotypes were a small share, likely from convergent recombination. The secondary T-cell response peaked on day 5, not day 15, but was weaker. Detected again after the booster were most primary-vaccination clones, at about 96% CD4 and 80% to 90% CD8.

This sample comprised PBMCs, obtained before the yellow fever booster vaccination. The receptor's source is a man between 18 and 29 years old who received the YFV17D yellow fever vaccine. The rearrangement links TRBV29-1 to TRBJ2-1; no reliable D call. CDR3 bases: TGCAGCGTTGAAGATATGTCAGTTTACAATGAGCAGTTCTTC. This codes for CSVEDMSVYNEQFF.